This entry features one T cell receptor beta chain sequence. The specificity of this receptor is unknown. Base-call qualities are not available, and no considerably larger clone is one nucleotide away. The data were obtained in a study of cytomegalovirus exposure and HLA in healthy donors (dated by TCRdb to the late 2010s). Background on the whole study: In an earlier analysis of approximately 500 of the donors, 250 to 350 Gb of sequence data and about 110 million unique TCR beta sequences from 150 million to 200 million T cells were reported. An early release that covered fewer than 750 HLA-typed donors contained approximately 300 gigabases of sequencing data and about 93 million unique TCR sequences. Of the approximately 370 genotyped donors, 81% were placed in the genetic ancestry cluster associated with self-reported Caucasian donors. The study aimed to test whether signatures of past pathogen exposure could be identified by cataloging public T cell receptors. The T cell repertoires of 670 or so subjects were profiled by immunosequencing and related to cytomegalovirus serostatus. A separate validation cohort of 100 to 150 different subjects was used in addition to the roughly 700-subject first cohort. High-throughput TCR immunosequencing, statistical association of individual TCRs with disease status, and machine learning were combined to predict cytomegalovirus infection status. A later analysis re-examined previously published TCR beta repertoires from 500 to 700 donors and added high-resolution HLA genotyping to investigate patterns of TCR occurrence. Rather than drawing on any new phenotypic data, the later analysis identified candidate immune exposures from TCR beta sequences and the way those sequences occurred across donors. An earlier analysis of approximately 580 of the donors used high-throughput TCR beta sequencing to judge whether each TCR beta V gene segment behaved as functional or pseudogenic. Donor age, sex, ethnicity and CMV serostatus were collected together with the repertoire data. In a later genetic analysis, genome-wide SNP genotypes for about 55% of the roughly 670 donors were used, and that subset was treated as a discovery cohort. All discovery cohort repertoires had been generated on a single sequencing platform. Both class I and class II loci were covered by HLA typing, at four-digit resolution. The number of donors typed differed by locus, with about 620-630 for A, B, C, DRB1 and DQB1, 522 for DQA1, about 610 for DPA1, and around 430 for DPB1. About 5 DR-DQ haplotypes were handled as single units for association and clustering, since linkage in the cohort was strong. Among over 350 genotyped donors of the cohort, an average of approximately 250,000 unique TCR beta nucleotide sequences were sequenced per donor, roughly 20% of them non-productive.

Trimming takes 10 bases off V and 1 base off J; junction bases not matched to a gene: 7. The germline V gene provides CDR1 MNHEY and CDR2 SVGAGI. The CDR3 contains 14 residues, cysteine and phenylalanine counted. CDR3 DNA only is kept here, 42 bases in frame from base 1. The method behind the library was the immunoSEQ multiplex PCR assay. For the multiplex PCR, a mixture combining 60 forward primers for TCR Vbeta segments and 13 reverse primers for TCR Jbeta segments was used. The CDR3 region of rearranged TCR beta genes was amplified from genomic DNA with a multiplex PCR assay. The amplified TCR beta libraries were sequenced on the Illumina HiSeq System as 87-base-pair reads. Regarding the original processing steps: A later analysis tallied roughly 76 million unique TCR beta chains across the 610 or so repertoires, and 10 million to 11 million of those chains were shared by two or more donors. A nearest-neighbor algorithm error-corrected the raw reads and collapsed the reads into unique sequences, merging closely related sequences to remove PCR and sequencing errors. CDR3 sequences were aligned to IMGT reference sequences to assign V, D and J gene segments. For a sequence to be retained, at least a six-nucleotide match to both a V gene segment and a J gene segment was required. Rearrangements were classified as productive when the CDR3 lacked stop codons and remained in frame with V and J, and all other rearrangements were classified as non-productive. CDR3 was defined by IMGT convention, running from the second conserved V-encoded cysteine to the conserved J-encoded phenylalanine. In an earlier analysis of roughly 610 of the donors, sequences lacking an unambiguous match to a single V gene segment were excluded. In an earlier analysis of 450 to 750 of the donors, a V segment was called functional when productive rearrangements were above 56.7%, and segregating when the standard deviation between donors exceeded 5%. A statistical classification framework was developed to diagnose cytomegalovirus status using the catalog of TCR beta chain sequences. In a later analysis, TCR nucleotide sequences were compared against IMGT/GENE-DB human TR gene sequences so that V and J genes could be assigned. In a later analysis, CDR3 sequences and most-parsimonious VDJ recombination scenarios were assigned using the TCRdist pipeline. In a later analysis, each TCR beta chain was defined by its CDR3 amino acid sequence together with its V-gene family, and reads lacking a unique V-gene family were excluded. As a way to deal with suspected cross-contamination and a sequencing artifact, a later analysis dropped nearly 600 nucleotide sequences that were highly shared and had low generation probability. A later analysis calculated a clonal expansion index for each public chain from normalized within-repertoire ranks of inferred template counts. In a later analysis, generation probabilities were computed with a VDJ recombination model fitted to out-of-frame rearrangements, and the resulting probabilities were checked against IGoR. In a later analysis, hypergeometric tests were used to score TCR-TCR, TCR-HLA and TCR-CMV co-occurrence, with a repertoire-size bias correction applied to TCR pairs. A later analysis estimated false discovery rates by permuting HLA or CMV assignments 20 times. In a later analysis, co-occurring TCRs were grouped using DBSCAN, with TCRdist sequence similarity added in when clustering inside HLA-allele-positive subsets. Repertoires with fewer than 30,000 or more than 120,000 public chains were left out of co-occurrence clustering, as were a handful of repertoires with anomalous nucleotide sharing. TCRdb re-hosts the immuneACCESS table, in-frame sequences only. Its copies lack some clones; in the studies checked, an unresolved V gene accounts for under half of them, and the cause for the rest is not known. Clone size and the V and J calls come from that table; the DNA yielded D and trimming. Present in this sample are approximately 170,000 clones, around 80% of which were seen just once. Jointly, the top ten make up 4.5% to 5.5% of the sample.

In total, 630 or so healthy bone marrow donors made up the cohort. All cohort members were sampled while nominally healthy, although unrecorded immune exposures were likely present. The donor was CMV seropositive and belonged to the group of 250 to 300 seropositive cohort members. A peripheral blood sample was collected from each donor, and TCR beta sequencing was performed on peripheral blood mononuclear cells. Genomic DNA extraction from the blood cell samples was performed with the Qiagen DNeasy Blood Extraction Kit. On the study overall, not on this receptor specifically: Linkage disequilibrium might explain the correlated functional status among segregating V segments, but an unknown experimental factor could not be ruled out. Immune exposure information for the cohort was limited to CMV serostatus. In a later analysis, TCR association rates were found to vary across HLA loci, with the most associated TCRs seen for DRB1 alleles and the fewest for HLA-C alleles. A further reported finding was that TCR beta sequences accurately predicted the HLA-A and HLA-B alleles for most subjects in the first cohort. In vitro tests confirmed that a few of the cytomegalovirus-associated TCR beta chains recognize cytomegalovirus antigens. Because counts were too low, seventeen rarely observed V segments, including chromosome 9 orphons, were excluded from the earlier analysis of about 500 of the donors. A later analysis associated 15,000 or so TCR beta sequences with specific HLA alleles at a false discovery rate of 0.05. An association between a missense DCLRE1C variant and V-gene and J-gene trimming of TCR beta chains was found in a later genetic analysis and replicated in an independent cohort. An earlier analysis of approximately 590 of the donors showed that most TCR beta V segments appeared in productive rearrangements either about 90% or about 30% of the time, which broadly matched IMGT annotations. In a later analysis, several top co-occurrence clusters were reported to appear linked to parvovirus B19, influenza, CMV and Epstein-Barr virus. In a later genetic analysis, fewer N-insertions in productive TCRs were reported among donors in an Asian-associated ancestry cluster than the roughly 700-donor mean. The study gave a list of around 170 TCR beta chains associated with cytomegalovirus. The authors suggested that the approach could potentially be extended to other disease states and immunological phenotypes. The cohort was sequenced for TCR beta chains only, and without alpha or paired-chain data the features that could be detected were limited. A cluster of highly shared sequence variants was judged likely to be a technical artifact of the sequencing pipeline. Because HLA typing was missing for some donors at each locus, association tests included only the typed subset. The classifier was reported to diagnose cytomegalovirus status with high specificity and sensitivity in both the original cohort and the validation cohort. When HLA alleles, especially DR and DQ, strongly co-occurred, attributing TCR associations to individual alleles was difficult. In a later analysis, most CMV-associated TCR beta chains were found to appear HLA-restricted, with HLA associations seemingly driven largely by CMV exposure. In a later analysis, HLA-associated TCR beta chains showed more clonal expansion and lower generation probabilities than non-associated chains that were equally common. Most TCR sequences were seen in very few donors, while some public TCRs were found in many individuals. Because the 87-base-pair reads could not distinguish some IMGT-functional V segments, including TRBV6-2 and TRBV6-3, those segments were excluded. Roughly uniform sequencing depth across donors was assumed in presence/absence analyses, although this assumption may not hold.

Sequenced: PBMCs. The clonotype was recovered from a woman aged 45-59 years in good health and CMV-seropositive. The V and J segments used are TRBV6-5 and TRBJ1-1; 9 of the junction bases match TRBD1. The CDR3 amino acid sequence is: CATHGQGRNTEAFF. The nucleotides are TGTGCCACCCACGGACAGGGGAGGAACACTGAAGCTTTCTTT.